This TCR beta chain derives from a study of blood T cells in healthy people across ages. General study findings and limits: Expanded clonotype changes were possibly confounded by unknown donor CMV status. Older age went with lower TCR beta diversity per million T cells, in a roughly linear way.

Each sample yielded at least 6 million isolated PBMCs. The CDR3 length is 14 residues. CDR1 is SNHLY, CDR2 FYNNEI, per germline. The V and J ends lost 7 bases and 10 bases respectively, with 17 bases between them. Through a sample-barcoded 5' primer and a J-beta primer mix, a second PCR was run for 7 to 11 cycles. Sequencing recovered at least 3 million CDR3-containing paired-end reads from each sample. Each CDR3 protein is one row after TCRdb ran MiXCR on the 5' RACE reads. The profile shows more than 650,000 distinct CDR3 sequences, 40% to 65% of them singletons. This clonotype appeared a few times. The antigen is unknown.

The sequencing input was blood. The source is a man older than 75 in good health. The rearrangement links TRBV2 to TRBJ1-6; the D gene is possibly TRBD1 (5 bases). The CDR3, as DNA: TGTGCCAGCAAAGCCGACAGTAAAGGATCACCCCTCCACTTT. This codes for CASKADSKGSPLHF.